Reported below is one T cell receptor beta chain. The target antigen is unknown. The CDR3 extends over 13 amino acids. V trimming: 6 bases; J trimming: 2 bases; junction bases outside the gene matches: 4. CDR1 and CDR2 (germline): LNHDA, SQIVND (reference sequence). The data were produced by immunoSEQ multiplex PCR, yet TCRdb's version contains in-frame clones alone and is incomplete. The sample has under 20,000 clones, around 88% seen once. This sample is part of a study of early stage breast cancer tumors. On the study more broadly: Among approximately 12 ER+/PR+/HER2- tumors, eight were ductal, four lobular. The study's findings and limits: Enriched TCRB sequences shared across patients were mostly commonly generated sequences.

The clonotype comes from a person in their 70s with breast cancer. Sequences were obtained from blood. The chain uses TRBV19 and TRBJ2-7; 7 nucleotides line up with TRBD1. The CDR3 here is CASSRQGAYEQYF. CDR3 in DNA: TGTGCCAGTAGCCGGCAGGGGGCCTACGAGCAGTACTTC.